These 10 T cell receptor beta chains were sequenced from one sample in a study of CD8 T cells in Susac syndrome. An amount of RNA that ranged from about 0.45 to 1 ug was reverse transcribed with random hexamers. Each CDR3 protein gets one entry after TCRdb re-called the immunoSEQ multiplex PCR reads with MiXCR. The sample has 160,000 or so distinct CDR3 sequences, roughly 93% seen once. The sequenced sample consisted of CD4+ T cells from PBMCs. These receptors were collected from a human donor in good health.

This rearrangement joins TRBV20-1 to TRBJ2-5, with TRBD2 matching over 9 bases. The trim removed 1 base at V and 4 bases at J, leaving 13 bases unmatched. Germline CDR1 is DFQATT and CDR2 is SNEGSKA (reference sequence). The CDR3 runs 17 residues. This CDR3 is CSARGWGPSGGRETQYF. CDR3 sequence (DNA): TGCAGTGCTAGAGGATGGGGCCCCAGCGGGGGGCGAGAGACCCAGTACTTC.

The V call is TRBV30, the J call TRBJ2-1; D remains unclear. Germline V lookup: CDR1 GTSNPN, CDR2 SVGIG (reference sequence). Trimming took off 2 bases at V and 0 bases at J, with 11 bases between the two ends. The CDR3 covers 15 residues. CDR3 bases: TGTGCCTGGAGTACTGGGCTATCCTCCTACAATGAGCAGTTCTTC. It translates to CAWSTGLSSYNEQFF. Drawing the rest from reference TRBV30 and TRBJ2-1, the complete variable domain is SQTIHQWPATLVQPVGSPLSLECTVEGTSNPNLYWYRQAAGRGLQLLFYSVGIGQISSEVPQNLSASRPQDRQFILSSKKLLLSDSGFYLCAWSTGLSSYNEQFFGPGTRLTVL.

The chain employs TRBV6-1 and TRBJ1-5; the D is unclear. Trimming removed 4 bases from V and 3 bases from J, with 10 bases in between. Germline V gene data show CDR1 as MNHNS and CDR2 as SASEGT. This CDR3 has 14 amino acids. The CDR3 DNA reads TGTGCCAGCAGTGGGGTCAGGTCCAATCAGCCCCAGCATTTT. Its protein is CASSGVRSNQPQHF.

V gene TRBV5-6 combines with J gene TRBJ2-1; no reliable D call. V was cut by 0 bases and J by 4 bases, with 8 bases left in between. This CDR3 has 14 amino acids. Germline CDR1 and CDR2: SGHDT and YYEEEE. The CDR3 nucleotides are TGTGCCAGCAGCTTGGTTCAGCCATACAATGAGCAGTTCTTC. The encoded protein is CASSLVQPYNEQFF.

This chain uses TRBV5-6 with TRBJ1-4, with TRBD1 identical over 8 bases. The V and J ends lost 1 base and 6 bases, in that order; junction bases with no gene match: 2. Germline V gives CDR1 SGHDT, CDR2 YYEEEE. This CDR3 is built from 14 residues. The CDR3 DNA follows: TGTGCCAGCAGCTTGTTGGACAGGGATGAAAAACTGTTTTTT. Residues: CASSLLDRDEKLFF.

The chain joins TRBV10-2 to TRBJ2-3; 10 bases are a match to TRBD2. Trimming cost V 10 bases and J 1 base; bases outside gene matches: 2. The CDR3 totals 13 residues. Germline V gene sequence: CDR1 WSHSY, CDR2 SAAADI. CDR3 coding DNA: TGCGCCACCGGACTAGCGGGCACAGATACGCAGTATTTT. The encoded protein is CATGLAGTDTQYF.

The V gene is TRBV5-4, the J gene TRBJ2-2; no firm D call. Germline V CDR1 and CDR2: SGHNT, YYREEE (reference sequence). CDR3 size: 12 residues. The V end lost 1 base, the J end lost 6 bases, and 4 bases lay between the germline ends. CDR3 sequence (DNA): TGTGCCAGCAGCTTGCACGCCGGGGAGCTGTTTTTT. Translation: CASSLHAGELFF.

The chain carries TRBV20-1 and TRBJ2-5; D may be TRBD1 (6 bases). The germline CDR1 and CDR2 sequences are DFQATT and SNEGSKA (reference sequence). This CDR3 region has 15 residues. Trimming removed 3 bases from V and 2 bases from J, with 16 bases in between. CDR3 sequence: CSASGGGAPQETQYF. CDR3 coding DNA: TGCAGTGCTAGTGGTGGGGGCGCCCCACAAGAGACCCAGTACTTC.

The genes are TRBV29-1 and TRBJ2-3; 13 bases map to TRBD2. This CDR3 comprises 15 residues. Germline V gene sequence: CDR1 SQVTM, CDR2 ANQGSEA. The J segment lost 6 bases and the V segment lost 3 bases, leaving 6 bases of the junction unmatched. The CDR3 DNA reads TGCAGCGTTGAGCCACTAGCGGGGGGGAGGGATACGCAGTATTTT. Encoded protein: CSVEPLAGGRDTQYF.

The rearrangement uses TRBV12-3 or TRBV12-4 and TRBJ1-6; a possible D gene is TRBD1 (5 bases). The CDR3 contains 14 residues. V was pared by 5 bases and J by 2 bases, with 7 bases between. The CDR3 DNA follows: TGTGCCAGCAGTACGGACACCTATAATTCACCCCTCCACTTT. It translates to CASSTDTYNSPLHF.